This entry lists 30 T cell receptor beta chains sequenced from one sample in a study of blood T cell repertoires in COVID-19 (dated by TCRdb to the early 2020s). Library generation was performed with the immunoSEQ multiplex PCR assay. TCRdb obtained this table from immuneACCESS and retained in-frame rearrangements with V and J assigned. These tables miss some clones; where compared with another copy, unresolved V genes account for less than half of the shortfall, and the remainder is unexplained. The sample table lists over 30,000 clones, around 82% of them with a count of one. The ten largest clonotypes hold 3% to 4.5% of the sample. Sequencing was carried out using peripheral blood. The receptors shown here come from a man aged 50 to 59 with acute or convalescent COVID-19.

The V and J genes are TRBV11-2 and TRBJ2-1, with 7 bases fitting TRBD2. The ends lost 6 bases at V and 2 bases at J; junction bases unmatched: 10. The germline V gene has CDR1 SGHAT and CDR2 FQNNGV. This CDR3 is 16 amino acids long. As DNA, the CDR3 is TGTGCCAGCAGTTATCATGGCGGGAGTACCTACAATGAGCAGTTCTTC. It specifies CASSYHGGSTYNEQFF.

The DNA of the CDR3 is TGTGCCAGCAGTTACTCTATGAATCAGCCCCAGCATTTT. It is translated as CASSYSMNQPQHF. The genes are TRBV6-5 and TRBJ1-5; D unclear. CDR3 size: 13 residues. Trimming pared 0 bases from V and 4 bases from J, leaving 4 bases between. Germline assignment: CDR1 MNHEY and CDR2 SVGAGI.

This clone was detected only a few times. This chain links TRBV9 with TRBJ1-6, with 8 nucleotides matching TRBD1. Looked up from germline, CDR1 is SGDLS and CDR2 is YYNGEE. V gave up 2 bases and J gave up 10 bases; unmatched junction bases: 5. The CDR3 spans 14 residues. CDR3 bases: TGTGCCAGCAGCGTGACAGGGGAGGGATCACCCCTCCACTTT. Its protein is CASSVTGEGSPLHF.

The V gene is TRBV11-1, the J gene TRBJ2-1; tentatively, D is TRBD1 (5 bases). In germline, CDR1 is SGHAT, CDR2 FQDESV (reference sequence). Trimming shortened V by 3 bases and J by 6 bases, and 18 bases separated the two germline ends. The CDR3 has 16 residues. CDR3 in DNA: TGTGCCAGCAGCTTTTCGCCTGGGGCTGGGTTCAATGAGCAGTTCTTC. Its translation is CASSFSPGAGFNEQFF.

The chain couples TRBV29-1 to TRBJ2-1; 9 positions agree with TRBD2. Germline values: CDR1 SQVTM, CDR2 ANQGSEA. The ends lost 2 bases at V and 3 bases at J; junction bases unmatched: 8. The CDR3 spans 16 residues. CDR3: CSVESVAGAGYNEQFF. For the CDR3, the DNA is TGCAGCGTTGAATCGGTAGCGGGAGCTGGCTACAATGAGCAGTTCTTC.

This clone was picked up one time. The rearrangement links TRBV5-4 to TRBJ2-7, with a weak D call TRBD2 (5 bases). Germline CDR1 SGHNT, CDR2 YYREEE (reference sequence). The V end lost 0 bases, the J end lost 0 bases, and 7 bases lay between the germline ends. The CDR3 has 14 residues. This CDR3 is CASSLGGSSYEQYF. The CDR3, as DNA: TGTGCCAGCAGCTTGGGTGGGAGCTCCTACGAGCAGTACTTC.

Sample share makes this clone medium-sized. This chain links TRBV6-4 with TRBJ2-2, with a possible D match to TRBD2 (5 bases). Germline values: CDR1 MRHNA, CDR2 SNTAGT. Between the trimmed V and J ends, which lost 0 bases and 3 bases, there was a span of 11 bases. The CDR3 totals 16 residues. The CDR3 spells CASSDSVTADTGELFF. CDR3 in DNA: TGTGCCAGCAGTGACTCAGTTACAGCGGACACCGGGGAGCTGTTTTTT.

The chain couples TRBV4-1 to TRBJ1-5, with 10 bases that match TRBD1. CDR3 length: 14 residues. V lost 2 bases to trimming and J lost 8 bases; unmatched junction nucleotides: 3. Looked up from germline, CDR1 is MGHRA and CDR2 is YSYEKL. DNA for the CDR3: TGCGCCAGCAGCCAACCGGGACAGGGGAAGCCCCAGCATTTT. As protein: CASSQPGQGKPQHF.

The table lists this clone with a count of one. The CDR3 loop reads CAISEPGVGYGYTF. In DNA, the CDR3 is TGTGCCATCAGTGAACCAGGGGTCGGCTATGGCTACACCTTC. The chain joins TRBV10-3 to TRBJ1-2, with D tentatively TRBD1 (6 bases). The germline V gene encodes CDR1 ENHRY and CDR2 SYGVKD. Trimming removed 3 bases at V and 4 bases at J, with 12 bases between. This CDR3 has 14 amino acids.

The chain uses TRBV19 and TRBJ1-6, with 9 bases fitting TRBD1. J gave up 10 bases and V 6 bases, and 7 bases lay outside the gene matches. This CDR3 comprises 14 residues. The germline V gene has CDR1 LNHDA and CDR2 SQIVND (reference sequence). The CDR3 bases are TGTGCCAGTAGCACCACAGGGGGCCAATCACCCCTCCACTTT. It yields the protein CASSTTGGQSPLHF. The full variable domain, its missing parts supplied by reference TRBV19 and TRBJ1-6, is DGGITQSPKYLFRKEGQNVTLSCEQNLNHDAMYWYRQDPGQGLRLIYYSQIVNDFQKGDIAEGYSVSREKKESFPLTVTSAQKNPTAFYLCASSTTGGQSPLHFGNGTRLTVT.

The chain uses TRBV7-3 and TRBJ2-3, with TRBD1 matching 10 bases. Germline trimming cut 5 bases from V and 4 bases from J; bases unmatched to any gene: 6. This CDR3 spans 15 amino acids. Germline assignment: CDR1 SGHTA and CDR2 FQGTGA. The DNA for the CDR3 is TGTGCCAGCAGCCAATTTGGACAGGGGGCAGATACGCAGTATTTT. Its protein is CASSQFGQGADTQYF.

The chain is built from TRBV15 and TRBJ2-5; a weak D match, TRBD1 (6 bases). The V and J ends lost 0 bases and 5 bases respectively, with 13 bases between them. This CDR3 region has 15 residues. Germline V gene data show CDR1 as LNHNV and CDR2 as YYDKDF (reference sequence). CDR3 bases: TGTGCCACCAGCAGAGAAGTAGGGGGATGGGAGACCCAGTACTTC. Amino acid sequence: CATSREVGGWETQYF.

The genes are TRBV5-1 and TRBJ2-5, with TRBD1 matching 7 bases. The CDR3 is 14 residues long. Trimming took 4 bases from V and 2 from J; bases not matched to a gene: 5. Germline V gives CDR1 SGHRS, CDR2 YFSETQ. The CDR3 DNA sequence: TGCGCCAGCAGCACCGGACAGGCTCAAGAGACCCAGTACTTC. Amino acid sequence: CASSTGQAQETQYF.

V usage is TRBV12-5 and J usage is TRBJ1-4; 9 nucleotides align to TRBD1. The CDR3 totals 18 residues. The V gene end was trimmed by 0 bases and the J gene end by 2 bases; junction bases not matched to a gene: 7. The germline CDR1 and CDR2 sequences are LGHNT and FRNRAP. CDR3 protein: CASGLVVDRGVTNEKLFF. For the CDR3, the DNA is TGTGCTAGTGGTTTGGTCGTTGACAGGGGGGTCACTAATGAAAAACTGTTTTTT.

The sample holds a few counts of this clone. CDR3 in amino acids: CASSSTQNTGELFF. The CDR3 DNA sequence: TGTGCCAGTAGTAGCACACAGAACACCGGGGAGCTGTTTTTT. This chain joins TRBV19 and TRBJ2-2; D ambiguous. V lost 4 bases, J lost 1 base, and 7 bases lay in between. This CDR3 is built from 14 residues. Germline CDR1 LNHDA, CDR2 SQIVND (reference sequence).

This clone was seen only once. The V call is TRBV4-1, the J call TRBJ1-2; 8 bases map to TRBD1. The CDR3 totals 15 residues. The germline V gene encodes CDR1 MGHRA and CDR2 YSYEKL. Losses at the gene ends were 0 bases for V and 7 bases for J; bases not matched to a gene: 7. The DNA for the CDR3 is TGCGCCAGCAGCCAAGACGGACAGGGAATCCTTGGCTACACCTTC. This encodes CASSQDGQGILGYTF.

The CDR3 loop is CATSGGFTDTQYF. CDR3 sequence (DNA): TGTGCCACCAGTGGCGGGTTTACAGATACGCAGTATTTT. The chain joins TRBV24-1 to TRBJ2-3, with D perhaps matching TRBD2 (5 bases). Germline lookup yields CDR1 KGHDR and CDR2 SFDVKD. Between the trimmed V and J ends, which lost 5 bases and 3 bases, there was a span of 8 bases. This CDR3 has 13 residues.

V is TRBV28 and J is TRBJ1-1; 9 nucleotides agree with TRBD1. V lost 4 bases, J lost 4 bases, and 7 bases stayed unmatched. Germline lookup yields CDR1 MDHEN and CDR2 SYDVKM. The CDR3 spans 15 residues. CDR3 DNA sequence: TGTGCCAGCAGTTCTAACAGGGGGCGCAGCACTGAAGCTTTCTTT. Its translation is CASSSNRGRSTEAFF.

The V call is TRBV9, the J call TRBJ2-6; the D is unclear. Germline CDR1 SGDLS, CDR2 YYNGEE. The ends were cut back, 1 base at V and 0 bases at J, with 11 bases in the middle. The CDR3 has 17 residues. Here the CDR3 reads CASSVFPVISGANVLTF. The DNA for the CDR3 is TGTGCCAGCAGCGTATTTCCAGTCATCTCTGGGGCCAACGTCCTGACTTTC.

The chain recombines TRBV15 with TRBJ2-7; TRBD1 agrees at 7 bases. V lost 0 bases to trimming and J lost 3 bases; unmatched junction nucleotides: 8. The germline V gene has CDR1 LNHNV and CDR2 YYDKDF (reference sequence). This CDR3 region has 16 residues. The CDR3 coding sequence is TGTGCCACCAGCAGAGATTTGGGGACAGCGATCTACGAGCAGTACTTC. Encoded protein: CATSRDLGTAIYEQYF.

The chain is built from TRBV7-9 and TRBJ2-2, with a tentative D call TRBD2 (7 bases). Germline CDR1 and CDR2: SEHNR and FQNEAQ (reference sequence). The CDR3 covers 16 residues. V lost 5 bases and J 3 bases, leaving 16 bases between the germline ends. CDR3 sequence reads: CASSLNSRGHTGELFF. The CDR3 DNA follows: TGTGCCAGCAGCCTGAATTCGCGGGGGCACACCGGGGAGCTGTTTTTT.

The V and J genes are TRBV24-1 and TRBJ2-3, with 7 positions matching TRBD1. The junction had 9 bases not matched to a gene; V was cut back by 4 bases and J by 6 bases. CDR3 length equals 15 residues. From germline, CDR1 is KGHDR and CDR2 SFDVKD. For the CDR3, the DNA is TGTGCCACCAGTGACTCCTCGACAGGGCGTGATACGCAGTATTTT. The encoded protein is CATSDSSTGRDTQYF.

The gene calls are TRBV2 and TRBJ1-5; D is possibly TRBD1 (6 bases). This CDR3 spans 14 amino acids. The V gene's germline CDR1 is SNHLY and CDR2 FYNNEI. V gave up 1 base and J gave up 5 bases, with 9 bases separating them. CDR3 sequence reads: CASSEGDRYQPQHF. The CDR3 DNA is TGTGCCAGCAGTGAAGGAGACAGGTATCAGCCCCAGCATTTT.

The chain joins TRBV7-8 to TRBJ2-2; D perhaps matches TRBD2 (5 bases). This CDR3 is 15 amino acids long. The V and J ends lost 2 bases and 3 bases respectively, with 10 bases between them. Germline values: CDR1 SGHVS, CDR2 FQNEAQ. Written as DNA, the CDR3 is TGTGCCAGCAGCTTAACTAGTTTGGACACCGGGGAGCTGTTTTTT. Amino acid sequence: CASSLTSLDTGELFF.

This clone has a single count. The rearrangement uses TRBV10-2 and TRBJ1-1, with D maybe TRBD1 (6 bases). Trimming left V 3 bases short and J 7 bases short, with 12 bases between. Per the germline V gene, CDR1 is WSHSY and CDR2 is SAAADI. The CDR3 sequence is 13 residues long. CDR3 sequence reads: CASSDGQIIEAFF. As DNA, the CDR3 is TGCGCCAGCAGTGACGGACAGATTATTGAAGCTTTCTTT.

The rearrangement joins TRBV5-5 to TRBJ1-3, with D possibly being TRBD1 (5 bases). The CDR3 length is 17 residues. Germline V CDR1 and CDR2: SGHKS, YYEKEE (reference sequence). The germline V and J ends were trimmed by 0 bases and 0 bases, with 13 bases remaining between them. The CDR3 region has the DNA TGTGCCAGCAGCTTGGACAGGTCGATTTCCTCTGGAAACACCATATATTTT. Its protein is CASSLDRSISSGNTIYF.

The chain has TRBV2 and TRBJ1-3; maybe TRBD1 (5 bases). The CDR3 extends over 15 amino acids. Trimming took off 4 bases at V and 4 bases at J, with 14 bases between the two ends. CDR1 and CDR2 (germline): SNHLY, FYNNEI. The CDR3 here is CASSGAAGKGNTIYF. Written as DNA, the CDR3 is TGTGCCAGCAGTGGGGCAGCAGGGAAAGGAAACACCATATATTTT.

The rearrangement links TRBV7-9 to TRBJ1-6, with 8 bases lining up with TRBD1. Per germline, CDR1 SEHNR and CDR2 FQNEAQ (reference sequence). V shed 6 bases, J shed 8 bases, and the junction held 6 bases outside the gene matches. This CDR3 has 14 residues. The CDR3 DNA follows: TGTGCCAGCAGTCCAGACAGGGGACATTCACCCCTCCACTTT. It encodes CASSPDRGHSPLHF.

The rearrangement uses TRBV10-1 and TRBJ2-3; TRBD2 aligns across 10 bases. V was clipped by 8 bases and J by 0 bases; unmatched bases: 2. Germline values: CDR1 WNHNN, CDR2 SYGVQD (reference sequence). The CDR3 is 14 amino acids. CDR3 region: CASGAGGSTDTQYF. The CDR3, as DNA: TGCGCCAGCGGAGCGGGAGGGAGCACAGATACGCAGTATTTT.

CDR3 region: CASSLGGLTYEQYF. CDR3 nucleotide sequence: TGTGCCAGCAGCTTAGGGGGACTAACCTACGAGCAGTACTTC. The chain uses TRBV11-2 and TRBJ2-7; 7 bases fit TRBD2. The CDR3 is made up of 14 amino acids. Germline V gene sequence: CDR1 SGHAT, CDR2 FQNNGV. Trimming removed 1 base from V and 2 bases from J; junction bases left unmatched: 2.